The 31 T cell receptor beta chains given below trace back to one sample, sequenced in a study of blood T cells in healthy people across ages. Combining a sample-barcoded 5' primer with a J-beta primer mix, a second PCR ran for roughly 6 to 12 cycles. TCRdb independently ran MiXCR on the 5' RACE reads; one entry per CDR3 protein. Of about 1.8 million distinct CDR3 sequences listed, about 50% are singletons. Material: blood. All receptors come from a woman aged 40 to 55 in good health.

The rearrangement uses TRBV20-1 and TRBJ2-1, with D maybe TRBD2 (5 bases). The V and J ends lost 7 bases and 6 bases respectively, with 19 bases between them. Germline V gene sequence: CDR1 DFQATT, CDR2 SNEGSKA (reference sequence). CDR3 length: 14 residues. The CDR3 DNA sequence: TGCAGTGTTCCCGTTGCGGGCTTCCCCAATGAGCAGTTCTTC. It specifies CSVPVAGFPNEQFF.

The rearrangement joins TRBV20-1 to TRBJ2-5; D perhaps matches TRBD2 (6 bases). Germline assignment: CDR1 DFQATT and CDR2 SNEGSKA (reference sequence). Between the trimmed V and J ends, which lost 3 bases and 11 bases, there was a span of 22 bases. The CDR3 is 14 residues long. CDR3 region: CSASRGIGVEEQYF. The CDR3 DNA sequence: TGCAGTGCTAGTCGGGGGATTGGGGTGGAGGAGCAGTACTTC.

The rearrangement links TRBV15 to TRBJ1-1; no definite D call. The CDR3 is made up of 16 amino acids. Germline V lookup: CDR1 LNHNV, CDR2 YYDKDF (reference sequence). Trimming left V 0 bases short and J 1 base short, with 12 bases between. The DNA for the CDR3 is TGTGCCACCAGCAGAGATGGGTCGGCAGGGAACACTGAAGCTTTCTTT. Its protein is CATSRDGSAGNTEAFF. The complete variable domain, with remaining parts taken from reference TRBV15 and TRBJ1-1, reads DAMVIQNPRYQVTQFGKPVTLSCSQTLNHNVMYWYQQKSSQAPKLLFHYYDKDFNNEADTPDNFQSRRPNTSFCFLDIRSPGLGDTAMYLCATSRDGSAGNTEAFFGQGTRLTVV.

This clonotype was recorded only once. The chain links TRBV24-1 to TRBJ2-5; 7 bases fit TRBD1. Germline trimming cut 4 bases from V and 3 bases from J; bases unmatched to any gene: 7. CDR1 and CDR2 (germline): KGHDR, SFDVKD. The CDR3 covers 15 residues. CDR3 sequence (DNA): TGTGCCACCAGTGAGCCCGGGACAGTAGAAGAGACCCAGTACTTC. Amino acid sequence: CATSEPGTVEETQYF.

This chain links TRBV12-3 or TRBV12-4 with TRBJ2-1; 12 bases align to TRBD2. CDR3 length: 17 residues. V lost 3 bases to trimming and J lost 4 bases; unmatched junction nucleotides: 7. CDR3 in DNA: TGTGCCAGCAGTTTGGGTACTAGCGGGGGGTGGTACAATGAGCAGTTCTTC. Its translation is CASSLGTSGGWYNEQFF.

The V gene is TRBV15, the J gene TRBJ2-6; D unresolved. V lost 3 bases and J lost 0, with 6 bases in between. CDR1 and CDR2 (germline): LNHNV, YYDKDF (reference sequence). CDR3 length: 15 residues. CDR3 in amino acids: CATSSRISGANVLTF. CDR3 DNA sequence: TGTGCCACCAGCAGCCGGATCTCTGGGGCCAACGTCCTGACTTTC.

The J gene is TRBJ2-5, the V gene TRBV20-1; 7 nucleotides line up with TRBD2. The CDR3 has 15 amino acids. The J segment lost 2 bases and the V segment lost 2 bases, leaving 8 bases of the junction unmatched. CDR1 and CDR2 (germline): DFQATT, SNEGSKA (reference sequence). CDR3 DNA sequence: TGCAGTGCTAGATCACCCCAGCGGGGACAAGAGACCCAGTACTTC. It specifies CSARSPQRGQETQYF.

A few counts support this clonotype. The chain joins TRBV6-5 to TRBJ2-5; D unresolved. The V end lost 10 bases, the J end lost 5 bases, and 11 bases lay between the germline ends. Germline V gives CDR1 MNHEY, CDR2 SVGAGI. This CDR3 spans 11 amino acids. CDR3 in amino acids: CATKIGETQYF. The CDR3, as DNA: TGTGCCACCAAAATCGGGGAGACCCAGTACTTC.

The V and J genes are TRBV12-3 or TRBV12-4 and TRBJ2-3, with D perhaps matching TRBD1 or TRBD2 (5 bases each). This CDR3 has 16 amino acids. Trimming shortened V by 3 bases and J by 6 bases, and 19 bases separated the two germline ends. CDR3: CASSFSGAGLLDTQYF. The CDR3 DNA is TGTGCCAGCAGTTTCTCCGGGGCAGGGCTGCTGGATACGCAGTATTTT.

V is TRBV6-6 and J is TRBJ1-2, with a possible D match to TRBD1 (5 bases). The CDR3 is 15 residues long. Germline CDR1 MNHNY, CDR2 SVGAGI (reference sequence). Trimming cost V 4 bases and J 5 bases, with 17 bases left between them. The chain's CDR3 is CASSSEGSALYGYTF. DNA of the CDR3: TGTGCCAGCAGTTCCGAGGGGTCGGCACTATATGGCTACACCTTC.

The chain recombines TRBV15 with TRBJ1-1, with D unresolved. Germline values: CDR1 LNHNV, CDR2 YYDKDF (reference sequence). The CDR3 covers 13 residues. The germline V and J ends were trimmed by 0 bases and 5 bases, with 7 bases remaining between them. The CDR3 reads CATSRDFGTEAFF. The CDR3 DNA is TGTGCCACCAGCAGAGATTTTGGAACTGAAGCTTTCTTT.

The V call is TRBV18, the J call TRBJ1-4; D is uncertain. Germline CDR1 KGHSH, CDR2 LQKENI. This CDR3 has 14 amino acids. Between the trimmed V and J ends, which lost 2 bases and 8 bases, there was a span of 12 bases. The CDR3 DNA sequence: TGTGCCAGCTCACCAAGGCCCAAAGAAGAAAAACTGTTTTTT. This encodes CASSPRPKEEKLFF. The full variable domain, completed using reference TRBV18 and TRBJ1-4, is NAGVMQNPRHLVRRRGQEARLRCSPMKGHSHVYWYRQLPEEGLKFMVYLQKENIIDESGMPKERFSAEFPKEGPSILRIQQVVRGDSAAYFCASSPRPKEEKLFFGSGTQLSVL.

In DNA form, the CDR3 reads TGTGCCAGCAGTGGGAACAGGGACCCCTACGAGCAGTACTTC. It translates to CASSGNRDPYEQYF. The chain has TRBV9 and TRBJ2-7; TRBD1 is a possible D gene (6 bases). Germline V gene data show CDR1 as SGDLS and CDR2 as YYNGEE. The CDR3 is made up of 14 amino acids. V was shortened by 5 bases and J by 2 bases, with 14 bases between the two germline ends.

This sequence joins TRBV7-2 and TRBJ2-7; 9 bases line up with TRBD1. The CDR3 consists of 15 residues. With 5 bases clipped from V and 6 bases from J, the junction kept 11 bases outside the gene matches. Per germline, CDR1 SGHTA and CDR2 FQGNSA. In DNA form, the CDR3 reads TGTGCCAGCAGCCCTCGACAGGGGGTAGGTTCCGAGCAGTACTTC. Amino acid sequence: CASSPRQGVGSEQYF.

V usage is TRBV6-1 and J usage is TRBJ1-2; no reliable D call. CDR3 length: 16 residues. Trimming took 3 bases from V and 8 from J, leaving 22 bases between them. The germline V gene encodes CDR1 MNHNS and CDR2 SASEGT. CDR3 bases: TGTGCCAGCAGTGAGTCGTTCGTCGGGCAGCCCGGAGGCTACACCTTC. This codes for CASSESFVGQPGGYTF.

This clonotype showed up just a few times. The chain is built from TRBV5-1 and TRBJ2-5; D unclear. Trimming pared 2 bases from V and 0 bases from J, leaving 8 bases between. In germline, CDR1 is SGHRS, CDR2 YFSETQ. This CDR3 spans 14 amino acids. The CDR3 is CASSFVGDQETQYF. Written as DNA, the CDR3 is TGCGCCAGCAGCTTCGTTGGAGACCAAGAGACCCAGTACTTC.

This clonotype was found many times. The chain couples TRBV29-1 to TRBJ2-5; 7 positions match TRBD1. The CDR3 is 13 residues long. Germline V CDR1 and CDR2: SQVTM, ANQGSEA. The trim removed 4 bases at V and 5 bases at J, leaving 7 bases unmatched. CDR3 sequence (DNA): TGCAGCGTTGCCCCGACAGGGTACGAGACCCAGTACTTC. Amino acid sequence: CSVAPTGYETQYF.

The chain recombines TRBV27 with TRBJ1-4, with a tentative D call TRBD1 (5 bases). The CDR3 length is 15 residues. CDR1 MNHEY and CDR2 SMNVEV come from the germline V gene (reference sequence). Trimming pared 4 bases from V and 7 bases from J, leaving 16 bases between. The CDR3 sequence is CASSSTWGTAEKLFF. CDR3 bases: TGTGCCAGCAGTTCGACTTGGGGGACGGCTGAAAAACTGTTTTTT.

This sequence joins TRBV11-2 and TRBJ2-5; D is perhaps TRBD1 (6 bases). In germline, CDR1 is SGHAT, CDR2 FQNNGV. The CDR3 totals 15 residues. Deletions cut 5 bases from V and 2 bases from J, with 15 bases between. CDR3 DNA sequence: TGTGCCAGCAGCATATACAGGGCGGATCAAGAGACCCAGTACTTC. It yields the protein CASSIYRADQETQYF.

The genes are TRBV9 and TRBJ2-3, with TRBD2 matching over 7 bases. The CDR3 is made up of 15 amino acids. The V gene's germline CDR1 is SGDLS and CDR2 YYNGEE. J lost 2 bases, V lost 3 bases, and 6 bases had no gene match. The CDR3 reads CASSASGTTTDTQYF. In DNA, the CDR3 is TGTGCCAGCAGCGCGAGCGGGACTACCACAGATACGCAGTATTTT. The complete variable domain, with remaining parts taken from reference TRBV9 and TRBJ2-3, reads DSGVTQTPKHLITATGQRVTLRCSPRSGDLSVYWYQQSLDQGLQFLIQYYNGEERAKGNILERFSAQQFPDLHSELNLSSLELGDSALYFCASSASGTTTDTQYFGPGTRLTVL.

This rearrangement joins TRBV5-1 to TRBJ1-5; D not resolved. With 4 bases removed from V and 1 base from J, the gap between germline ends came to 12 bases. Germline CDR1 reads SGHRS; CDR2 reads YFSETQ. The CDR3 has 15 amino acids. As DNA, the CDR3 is TGCGCCAGCAGCACCGAGAGTGGAAGCAATCAGCCCCAGCATTTT. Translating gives CASSTESGSNQPQHF.

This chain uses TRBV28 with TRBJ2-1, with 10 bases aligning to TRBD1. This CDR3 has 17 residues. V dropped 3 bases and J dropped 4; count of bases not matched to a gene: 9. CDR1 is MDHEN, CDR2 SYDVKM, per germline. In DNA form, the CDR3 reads TGTGCCAGCAGTTTGTTCTCCGGGACAGGGGCATACAATGAGCAGTTCTTC. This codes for CASSLFSGTGAYNEQFF.

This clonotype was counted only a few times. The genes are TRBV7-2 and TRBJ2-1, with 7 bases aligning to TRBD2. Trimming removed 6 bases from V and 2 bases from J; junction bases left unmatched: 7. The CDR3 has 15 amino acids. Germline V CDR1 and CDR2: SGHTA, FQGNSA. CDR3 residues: CASRPRTSPYNEQFF. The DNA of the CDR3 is TGTGCCAGCAGACCAAGGACTAGTCCCTACAATGAGCAGTTCTTC.

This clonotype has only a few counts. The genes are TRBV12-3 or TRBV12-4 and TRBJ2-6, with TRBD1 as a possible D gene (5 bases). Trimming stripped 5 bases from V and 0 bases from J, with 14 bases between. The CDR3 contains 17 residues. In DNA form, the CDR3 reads TGTGCCAGCAGTATCGGCAGGGCTTACTCTGGGGCCAACGTCCTGACTTTC. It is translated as CASSIGRAYSGANVLTF.

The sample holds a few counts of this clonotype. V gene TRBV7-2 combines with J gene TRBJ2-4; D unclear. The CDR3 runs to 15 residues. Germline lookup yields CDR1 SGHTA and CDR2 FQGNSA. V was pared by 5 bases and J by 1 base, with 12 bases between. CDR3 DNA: TGTGCCAGCAGCCCGGCGTCTGTGGCCAAAAACATTCAGTACTTC. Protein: CASSPASVAKNIQYF.

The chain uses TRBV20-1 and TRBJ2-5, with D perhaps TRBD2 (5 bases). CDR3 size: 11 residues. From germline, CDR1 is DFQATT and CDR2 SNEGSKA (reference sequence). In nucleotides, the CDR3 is TGCAGCGCGACGGAGGCGGAGACCCAGTACTTC. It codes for CSATEAETQYF.

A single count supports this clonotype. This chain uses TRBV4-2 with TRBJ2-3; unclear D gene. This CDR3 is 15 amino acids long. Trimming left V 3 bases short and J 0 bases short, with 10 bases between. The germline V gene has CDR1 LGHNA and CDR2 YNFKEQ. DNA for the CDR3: TGTGCCAGCAGCCATGCTGAAGCTAGCACAGATACGCAGTATTTT. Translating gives CASSHAEASTDTQYF.

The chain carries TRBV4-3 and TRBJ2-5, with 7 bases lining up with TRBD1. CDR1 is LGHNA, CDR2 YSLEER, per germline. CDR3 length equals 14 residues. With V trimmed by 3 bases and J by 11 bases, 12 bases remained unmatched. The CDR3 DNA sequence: TGCGCCAGCAGCCAGCCGACAGGGAGAAATGAGCAGTACTTC. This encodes CASSQPTGRNEQYF.

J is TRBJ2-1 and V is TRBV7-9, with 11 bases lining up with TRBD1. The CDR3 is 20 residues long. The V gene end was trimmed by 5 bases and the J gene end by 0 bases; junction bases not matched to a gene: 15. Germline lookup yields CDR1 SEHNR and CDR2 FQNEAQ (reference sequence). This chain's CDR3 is CASSGHRDRGSTSSYNEQFF. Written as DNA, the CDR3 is TGTGCCAGCAGCGGGCACCGGGACAGGGGGTCGACTAGCTCCTACAATGAGCAGTTCTTC.

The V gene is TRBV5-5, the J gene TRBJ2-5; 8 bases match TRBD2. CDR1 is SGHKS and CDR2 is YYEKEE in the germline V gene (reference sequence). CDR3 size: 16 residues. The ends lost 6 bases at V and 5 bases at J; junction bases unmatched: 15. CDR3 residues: CASTTRQGLGSETQYF. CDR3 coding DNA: TGTGCCAGCACCACCCGCCAGGGACTAGGGTCGGAGACCCAGTACTTC.

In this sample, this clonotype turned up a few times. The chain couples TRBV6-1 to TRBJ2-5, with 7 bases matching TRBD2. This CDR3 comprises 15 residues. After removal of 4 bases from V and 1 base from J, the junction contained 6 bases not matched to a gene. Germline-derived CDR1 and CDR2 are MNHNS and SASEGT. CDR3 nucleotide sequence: TGTGCCAGCAGTGCCCCTAGCGGATTCCAAGAGACCCAGTACTTC. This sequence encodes CASSAPSGFQETQYF.